The 17 T cell receptor beta chains presented below share a single source sample, sequenced in a study of blood T cell repertoires in COVID-19 (dated by TCRdb to 2018 to 2021). Libraries were made using the immunoSEQ multiplex PCR assay. In its TCRdb copy, this immuneACCESS table keeps in-frame sequences only and misses some clones. Where compared with another copy, unresolved V genes explain less than half of these, and the others have no known cause. This sample comprises about 98,000 clones, more than 75% of them detected only once. In total, the top ten clones hold around 4% of the sample. The sample was peripheral blood. These receptors came from a human donor in a cohort sampled during active COVID-19.

This sequence joins TRBV7-8 and TRBJ1-1; D unresolved. This CDR3 has 12 amino acids. V dropped 3 bases and J dropped 3 bases, with 5 bases sitting between them. CDR1 is SGHVS and CDR2 is FQNEAQ in the germline V gene. The CDR3 protein is CASSFPDTEAFF. CDR3 in DNA: TGTGCCAGCAGCTTCCCGGACACTGAAGCTTTCTTT.

In this sample, this clone turned up once. The V gene is TRBV7-9, the J gene TRBJ2-7, with 11 bases that match TRBD2. In germline, CDR1 is SEHNR, CDR2 FQNEAQ (reference sequence). With 0 bases clipped from V and 4 bases from J, the junction kept 5 bases outside the gene matches. The CDR3 covers 16 residues. DNA of the CDR3: TGTGCCAGCAGCTTAGCTGGGGCTAGCGGGAGGTACGAGCAGTACTTC. Its protein is CASSLAGASGRYEQYF.

This clone was observed a handful of times. The chain employs TRBV3-1 (or the pseudogene TRBV3-2) and TRBJ1-2; 8 positions agree with TRBD1. V shed 4 bases, J shed 4 bases, and the junction held 5 bases outside the gene matches. CDR1 is LGHDT, CDR2 YNNKEL, per germline (reference sequence). The CDR3 has 14 residues. CDR3 coding DNA: TGTGCCAGCAGCCTGAGGGGACAGGCCTATGGCTACACCTTC. Amino acid sequence: CASSLRGQAYGYTF.

J is TRBJ2-1 and V is TRBV3-1 (or the pseudogene TRBV3-2); 11 nucleotides line up with TRBD2. Unmatched junction bases numbered 10, after V lost 1 base and J lost 14 bases. The CDR3 consists of 15 residues. The germline V gene has CDR1 LGHDT and CDR2 YNNKEL (reference sequence). CDR3 loop: CASSQVSLAGGPKFF. The CDR3 region has the DNA TGTGCCAGCAGCCAAGTCTCCCTAGCGGGGGGCCCGAAGTTCTTC.

The chain has TRBV30 and TRBJ1-2; a possible D gene is TRBD1 (5 bases). The CDR3 runs to 14 residues. The germline gives CDR1 GTSNPN, CDR2 SVGIG (reference sequence). The ends were cut back, 2 bases at V and 3 bases at J, with 13 bases in the middle. CDR3 region: CAWSRRGMDYGYTF. The DNA for the CDR3 is TGTGCCTGGAGTCGGCGGGGGATGGACTATGGCTACACCTTC.

The chain recombines TRBV2 with TRBJ2-4; TRBD1 matches at 9 bases. The CDR3 length is 13 residues. Germline V gene sequence: CDR1 SNHLY, CDR2 FYNNEI. Germline trimming cut 6 bases from V and 8 bases from J; bases unmatched to any gene: 5. The CDR3 is CASSPWTGDIQYF. The CDR3 bases are TGTGCCAGCAGCCCTTGGACAGGGGACATTCAGTACTTC. Filled out from reference TRBV2 and TRBJ2-4, the complete variable domain reads EPEVTQTPSHQVTQMGQEVILRCVPISNHLYFYWYRQILGQKVEFLVSFYNNEISEKSEIFDDQFSVERPDGSNFTLKIRSTKLEDSAMYFCASSPWTGDIQYFGAGTRLSVL.

The gene calls are TRBV28 and TRBJ1-3; TRBD1 matches 8 bases. CDR1 is MDHEN, CDR2 SYDVKM, per germline. With 3 bases clipped from V and 6 bases from J, the junction kept 1 base outside the gene matches. The CDR3 is made up of 13 amino acids. The CDR3 here is CASSFRGLNTIYF. Here the CDR3 DNA reads TGTGCCAGCAGTTTCAGGGGGCTAAACACCATATATTTT.

This chain links TRBV20-1 with TRBJ2-7; weak D call: TRBD1 (5 bases). The CDR3 has 11 residues. Trimming cost V 6 bases and J 4 bases, with 10 bases left between them. The V gene's germline CDR1 is DFQATT and CDR2 SNEGSKA (reference sequence). In DNA, the CDR3 is TGCAGTGCCAAGGACAAGTACGAGCAGTACTTC. Residues: CSAKDKYEQYF.

This clone was counted between two and nine times. V is TRBV25-1 and J is TRBJ2-5; 7 nucleotides match TRBD2. With 3 bases clipped from V and 4 bases from J, the junction kept 11 bases outside the gene matches. Germline values: CDR1 MGHDK, CDR2 SYGVNS. The CDR3 runs 16 residues. The CDR3 DNA reads TGTGCCAGCAGTGACGGGGGGAAAGTAGGGGCAGAGACCCAGTACTTC. Its protein is CASSDGGKVGAETQYF.

V gene TRBV15 combines with J gene TRBJ1-1; the D gene is possibly TRBD1 (5 bases). The germline V gene has CDR1 LNHNV and CDR2 YYDKDF (reference sequence). The CDR3 sequence is 14 residues long. The V and J ends lost 6 bases and 3 bases respectively, with 14 bases between them. This CDR3 reads CATRDIRWDTEAFF. CDR3 DNA: TGTGCCACCAGGGACATTAGATGGGACACTGAAGCTTTCTTT.

V and J are TRBV6-2 or TRBV6-3 and TRBJ2-7, with a weak D call TRBD2 (5 bases). Trimming pared 2 bases from V and 0 bases from J, leaving 8 bases between. Germline V gene data show CDR1 as MNHEY and CDR2 as SVGEGT. This CDR3 region has 14 residues. CDR3 sequence: CASSYDEGSYEQYF. The CDR3 DNA reads TGTGCCAGCAGTTACGATGAGGGCTCCTACGAGCAGTACTTC.

This chain joins TRBV28 and TRBJ1-2, with no clear D. V lost 3 bases, J lost 3 bases, and 11 bases lay in between. The germline CDR1 and CDR2 sequences are MDHEN and SYDVKM. This CDR3 has 14 residues. CDR3 sequence (DNA): TGTGCCAGCAGTTTTCTGCAGGCGTACTATGGCTACACCTTC. It is translated as CASSFLQAYYGYTF.

The chain links TRBV11-3 to TRBJ1-1, with 8 bases fitting TRBD1. The V gene end was trimmed by 4 bases and the J gene end by 1 base; junction bases not matched to a gene: 2. The CDR3 extends over 14 amino acids. CDR1 and CDR2 from the germline V gene are SGHNT and YENEEA. The CDR3 reads CASSSGQANTEAFF. The CDR3 DNA reads TGTGCCAGCAGCTCGGGACAGGCGAACACTGAAGCTTTCTTT.

The chain carries TRBV12-3 or TRBV12-4 and TRBJ1-2; D is undetermined. Between the trimmed V and J ends, which lost 1 base and 7 bases, there was a span of 10 bases. The CDR3 covers 13 residues. CDR3 sequence: CASSLGGVTGYTF. DNA for the CDR3: TGTGCCAGCAGTTTAGGAGGCGTCACTGGCTACACCTTC.

With respect to this clone: Other DNA sequences from this sample encode an identical CDR3 as well. The chain is built from TRBV5-4 and TRBJ2-7; possible D gene TRBD1, 7 bases. With 0 bases removed from V and 2 bases from J, the gap between germline ends came to 18 bases. There are 17 residues in the CDR3. Germline V CDR1 and CDR2: SGHNT, YYREEE (reference sequence). In nucleotides, the CDR3 is TGTGCCAGCAGCTTGGGGGCTCAGGGGGGCAACACCTACGAGCAGTACTTC. Translated, it gives CASSLGAQGGNTYEQYF. Supplemented by reference TRBV5-4 and TRBJ2-7, the full variable domain reads ETGVTQSPTHLIKTRGQQVTLRCSSQSGHNTVSWYQQALGQGPQFIFQYYREEENGRGNFPPRFSGLQFPNYSSELNVNALELDDSALYLCASSLGAQGGNTYEQYFGPGTRLTVT.

The chain uses TRBV18 and TRBJ1-2; 7 bases align to TRBD1. The CDR3 totals 15 residues. The junction had 5 bases not matched to a gene; V was cut back by 1 base and J by 3 bases. Germline CDR1 KGHSH, CDR2 LQKENI. CDR3 coding DNA: TGTGCCAGCTCACCACGTGAGGGGGCGTACTATGGCTACACCTTC. Protein product: CASSPREGAYYGYTF.

The chain couples TRBV6-6 to TRBJ2-3; 9 nucleotides match TRBD1. Per germline, CDR1 MNHNY and CDR2 SVGAGI (reference sequence). The CDR3 sequence is 14 residues long. Unmatched junction bases numbered 6, after V lost 6 bases and J lost 5 bases. The CDR3 region is CASSRGQGIDTQYF. Written as DNA, the CDR3 is TGTGCCAGCAGCCGGGGACAGGGCATAGATACGCAGTATTTT.